Listed below are T cell receptor beta chains from one sample, sequenced in a study of identical twins. Each CDR3 protein gets one entry after TCRdb re-called the 5' RACE reads with MiXCR. This table has around 450,000 distinct CDR3 sequences, approximately 14% appearing once. The sample was also reused in another study, on yellow fever vaccine responses in identical twins.

The sequenced sample was CD4+ T cells sorted from blood. The receptors originated from a woman between 18 and 30 years old in good health. The CDR3 runs from the conserved cysteine through the conserved F or W. D genes are given only for firm matches. Size is omitted from some rows. Given values are once, few, many or a class for expanded clones.

abundance	v_gene	d_gene	j_gene	len	CDR3aa	CDR3nt
few	TRBV10-3	NA	TRBJ2-7	11	CATQLNYEQYF	TGTGCCACCCAGTTGAACTACGAGCAGTACTTC
few	TRBV12-3/TRBV12-4	NA	TRBJ2-7	14	CASSLSGRSYEQYF	TGTGCCAGCAGTTTAAGCGGGCGCTCCTACGAGCAGTACTTC
NA	TRBV7-2	TRBD2	TRBJ2-1	14	CASRVAGSYNEQFF	TGTGCCAGCAGAGTAGCGGGGAGTTACAATGAGCAGTTCTTC
many	TRBV12-3/TRBV12-4	NA	TRBJ2-1	13	CASRLPEYNEQFF	TGTGCCAGCAGACTCCCAGAGTACAATGAGCAGTTCTTC
few	TRBV7-2	TRBD2	TRBJ2-3	16	CASSPSFGRGPDTQYF	TGTGCCAGCAGCCCTAGCTTCGGGAGGGGCCCAGATACGCAGTATTTT
few	TRBV7-9	NA	TRBJ2-7	16	CASSPSPGTDYYEQYF	TGTGCCAGCAGCCCATCCCCCGGGACTGATTACTACGAGCAGTACTTC
few	TRBV28	TRBD2	TRBJ2-2	16	CASSAAGGTNTGELFF	TGTGCCAGCAGCGCTGCCGGGGGGACCAACACCGGGGAGCTGTTTTTT
many	TRBV3-1	NA	TRBJ2-5	12	CASSQVQETQYF	TGTGCCAGCAGCCAGGTCCAAGAGACCCAGTACTTC
NA	TRBV30	NA	TRBJ2-5	12	CAWSGNQETQYF	TGTGCCTGGAGTGGAAACCAAGAGACCCAGTACTTC
NA	TRBV7-2	TRBD2	TRBJ2-7	17	CASSLVTRGTSTYEQYF	TGTGCCAGCAGCTTAGTAACTCGCGGGACTAGCACCTACGAGCAGTACTTC
few	TRBV3-1	NA	TRBJ2-5	14	CASSRSNGPETQYF	TGTGCCAGCAGTCGAAGCAACGGCCCAGAGACCCAGTACTTC
few	TRBV5-1	NA	TRBJ1-1	12	CASKGGDTEAFF	TGCGCCAGCAAAGGCGGAGACACTGAAGCTTTCTTT
few	TRBV18	NA	TRBJ2-1	15	CASSPGTAGATEQFF	TGTGCCAGCTCACCCGGGACGGCGGGGGCTACTGAGCAGTTCTTC
few	TRBV2	NA	TRBJ2-2	13	CASSYGLPGELFF	TGTGCCAGCAGTTATGGCCTCCCCGGGGAGCTGTTTTTT
NA	TRBV5-1	TRBD2	TRBJ2-1	17	CASSRTSGQSSYNEQFF	TGCGCCAGCTCCCGGACTAGCGGCCAGAGCTCCTACAATGAGCAGTTCTTC
few	TRBV12-3/TRBV12-4	TRBD1	TRBJ2-7	16	CASSPGDRRSGGEQYF	TGTGCCAGCAGTCCCGGGGACAGGAGAAGCGGTGGGGAGCAGTACTTC
many	TRBV27	NA	TRBJ2-1	13	CASSFPWGNEQFF	TGTGCCAGCAGTTTCCCCTGGGGCAATGAGCAGTTCTTC
NA	TRBV7-9	TRBD2	TRBJ2-7	17	CASSQRKTSGSSDEQYF	TGTGCCAGCAGCCAACGCAAGACTAGCGGGAGTTCTGACGAGCAGTACTTC
NA	TRBV7-9	NA	TRBJ1-2	13	CASNRGQGYGYTF	TGTGCCAGCAATCGGGGTCAAGGCTATGGCTACACCTTC
NA	TRBV7-8	TRBD1	TRBJ1-6	14	CASSRGQRDSPLHF	TGTGCCAGCAGCCGGGGACAGCGGGATTCACCCCTCCACTTT
few	TRBV9	NA	TRBJ1-1	15	CASSPWRRANTEAFF	TGTGCCAGCAGCCCCTGGCGCAGGGCTAACACTGAAGCTTTCTTT
NA	TRBV3-1	NA	TRBJ2-3	15	CASSQDPRRSDTQYF	TGTGCCAGCAGCCAAGACCCTCGTCGGTCAGATACGCAGTATTTT
few	TRBV6-9	NA	TRBJ2-1	9	CASSQGKFF	TGTGCCAGCTCCCAGGGAAAGTTCTTC
NA	TRBV4-3	TRBD2	TRBJ2-1	17	CASSHYWREGPYNEQFF	TGCGCCAGCAGCCACTACTGGCGGGAGGGCCCCTACAATGAGCAGTTCTTC
NA	TRBV7-8	TRBD1	TRBJ2-5	16	CASSLRDRGFRETQYF	TGTGCCAGCAGCCTCCGGGACAGGGGCTTTAGGGAGACCCAGTACTTC
NA	TRBV7-2	NA	TRBJ1-2	13	CASSRLPGDGYTF	TGTGCCAGCAGCCGTCTGCCGGGGGATGGCTACACCTTC
NA	TRBV20-1	NA	TRBJ2-3	13	CSAPGLSTDTQYF	TGCAGTGCTCCGGGCCTTAGCACAGATACGCAGTATTTT
NA	TRBV6-1	NA	TRBJ1-2	17	CASSRRAGDNTNYGYTF	TGTGCCAGCAGCCGGCGGGCAGGGGATAATACTAACTATGGCTACACCTTC
NA	TRBV4-1	TRBD2	TRBJ2-1	17	CASSQPPGLAAYNEQFF	TGCGCCAGCAGCCAGCCCCCGGGACTAGCGGCCTACAATGAGCAGTTCTTC
many	TRBV5-1	TRBD2	TRBJ2-1	15	CASHTTSGSYNEQFF	TGCGCCAGTCATACTACTAGCGGGTCCTACAATGAGCAGTTCTTC
NA	TRBV2	NA	TRBJ2-2	16	CASSPPGGRNTGELFF	TGTGCCAGCAGTCCCCCTGGGGGCAGAAACACCGGGGAGCTGTTTTTT
NA	TRBV6-5	NA	TRBJ1-1	14	CASSYEDGNTEAFF	TGTGCCAGCAGTTACGAGGATGGGAACACTGAAGCTTTCTTT
NA	TRBV20-1	NA	TRBJ2-7	13	CSARDTPRYEQYF	TGCAGTGCTAGAGATACCCCTAGGTACGAGCAGTACTTC